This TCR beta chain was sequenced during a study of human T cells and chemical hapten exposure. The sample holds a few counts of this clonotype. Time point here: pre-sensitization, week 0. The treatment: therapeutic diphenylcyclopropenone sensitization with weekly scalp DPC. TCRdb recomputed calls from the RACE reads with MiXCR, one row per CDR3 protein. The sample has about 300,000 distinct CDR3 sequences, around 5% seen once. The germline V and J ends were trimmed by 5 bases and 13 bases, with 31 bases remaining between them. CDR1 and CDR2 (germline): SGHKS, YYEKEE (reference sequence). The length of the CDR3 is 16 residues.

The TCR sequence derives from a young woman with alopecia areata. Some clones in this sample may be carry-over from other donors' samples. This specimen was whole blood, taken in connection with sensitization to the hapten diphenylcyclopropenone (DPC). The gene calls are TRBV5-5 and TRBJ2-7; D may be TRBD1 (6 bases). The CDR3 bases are TGTGCCAGCAGTCCCGGGACACTGCTACGAGCTATGTATCTTTACTTC. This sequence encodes CASSPGTLLRAMYLYF.